What follows describes a single T cell receptor beta chain. This sample was taken from a study of T cells after somatic rescue of genetic block. Looked up from germline, CDR1 is LNHNV and CDR2 is YYDKDF (reference sequence). The ends were cut back, 0 bases at V and 4 bases at J, with 9 bases in the middle. This CDR3 region has 14 residues. Generated by immunoSEQ multiplex PCR, the TCRdb table keeps only in-frame clones and is missing some. The sample lists 9,500 to 14,000 clones, 78% occurring once. This TCR was recovered from a boy aged 5-17 years. The chain uses TRBV15 and TRBJ1-1, with D hard to call. The specimen sequenced was peripheral blood mononuclear cells (PBMCs). CDR3 coding DNA: TGTGCCACCAGCAGAGATCGGGCGGCCACTGAAGCTTTCTTT. Its translation is CATSRDRAATEAFF.